Shown below are 24 T cell receptor beta chains from a single sample sequenced in a study of lymphopenia after photon versus proton radiotherapy. Only in-frame clones appear in the TCRdb table, and some are missing; sequencing was by immunoSEQ multiplex PCR. This sample has around 25,000 clones, with around 85% found just once. Sequenced material: peripheral blood, taken from a patient treated with photon-based radiotherapy. Source of these receptors: a man aged 60-69 years with pancreatic cancer.

CDR3 amino acids: CASSQGRETGAYEQYF. The CDR3 bases are TGCGCCAGCAGCCAAGGAAGGGAGACAGGGGCGTACGAGCAGTACTTC. V is TRBV4-1 and J is TRBJ2-5; 8 nucleotides agree with TRBD1. The DNA end favors TRBJ2-7, so the J call may be wrong. The CDR3 extends over 16 amino acids. CDR1 is MGHRA, CDR2 YSYEKL, per germline.

The chain links TRBV7-2 to TRBJ2-3; D perhaps matches TRBD1 (7 bases). V was shortened by 4 bases and J by 2 bases, with 16 bases between the two germline ends. From germline, CDR1 is SGHTA and CDR2 FQGNSA. The CDR3 length is 16 residues. The CDR3 region has the DNA TGTGCCAGCAGCTCACAGGAGGGGGCCCTCACAGATACGCAGTATTTT. Its translation: CASSSQEGALTDTQYF.

The V gene is TRBV18, the J gene TRBJ2-7; 11 bases map to TRBD1. V dropped 5 bases and J dropped 3; count of bases not matched to a gene: 9. The germline V gene encodes CDR1 KGHSH and CDR2 LQKENI. The CDR3 length is 16 residues. This CDR3 is CASSSTGTGGRYEQYF. The CDR3 region has the DNA TGTGCCAGCTCATCAACAGGGACAGGGGGGCGCTACGAGCAGTACTTC.

The chain is built from TRBV7-3 and TRBJ1-1; D may be TRBD1 (5 bases). The V gene's germline CDR1 is SGHTA and CDR2 FQGTGA. This CDR3 contains 15 residues. V gave up 4 bases and J gave up 3 bases, with 15 bases separating them. As DNA, the CDR3 is TGTGCCAGCAGCTCGCTGGGGGGAATGGACACTGAAGCTTTCTTT. It codes for CASSSLGGMDTEAFF.

The chain carries TRBV29-1 and TRBJ2-5; possibly TRBD2 for D (6 bases). Judging by the DNA end, TRBJ2-7 fits better; the J call may be wrong. Germline V lookup: CDR1 SQVTM, CDR2 ANQGSEA. The CDR3 loop spans 15 amino acids. DNA for the CDR3: TGCAGCGTTCTCCAGGACGGGACTGGGACCTACGAGCAGTACTTC. This sequence encodes CSVLQDGTGTYEQYF.

The CDR3 DNA follows: TGTGCCAGCAGCGTAGCAGGGGGAGAGACCCAGTACTTC. It is translated as CASSVAGGETQYF. The chain employs TRBV9 and TRBJ2-5, with 7 bases fitting TRBD1. Germline-derived CDR1 and CDR2 are SGDLS and YYNGEE. The V segment lost 0 bases and the J segment 4 bases; nucleotides outside the gene matches: 0. The CDR3 consists of 13 residues.

The genes are TRBV7-3 and TRBJ2-3, with 8 bases aligning to TRBD2. Germline trimming cut 6 bases from V and 4 bases from J; bases unmatched to any gene: 6. Germline V gene data show CDR1 as SGHTA and CDR2 as FQGTGA. The CDR3 has 14 amino acids. In DNA form, the CDR3 reads TGTGCCAGCAGTTCAACGGGGGGGTCAGATACGCAGTATTTT. Translated: CASSSTGGSDTQYF.

For the CDR3, the DNA is TGTGCCAGCAGCTTAGATCCCAGAGATTCGTTCACTGAAGCTTTCTTT. It specifies CASSLDPRDSFTEAFF. This chain uses TRBV7-2 with TRBJ1-1; D gene uncertain. The ends were cut back, 1 base at V and 4 bases at J, with 16 bases in the middle. Germline lookup yields CDR1 SGHTA and CDR2 FQGNSA. CDR3 length equals 16 residues.

This chain uses TRBV4-3 with TRBJ2-2; 10 bases map to TRBD1. With 6 bases clipped from V and 5 bases from J, the junction kept 6 bases outside the gene matches. The CDR3 loop spans 15 amino acids. Per germline, CDR1 LGHNA and CDR2 YSLEER. The CDR3 DNA follows: TGCGCCAGCAGTCCCGGACAGGGGGGAACCGGGGAGCTGTTTTTT. Residues: CASSPGQGGTGELFF.

This sequence joins TRBV5-1 and TRBJ2-1; D not certain. Germline CDR1 SGHRS, CDR2 YFSETQ. Trimming left V 0 bases short and J 6 bases short, with 10 bases between. CDR3 length equals 14 residues. CDR3 DNA sequence: TGCGCCAGCAGCTTGGCCACTGTTTCCAATGAGCAGTTCTTC. It codes for CASSLATVSNEQFF. Supplemented by reference TRBV5-1 and TRBJ2-1, the full variable domain reads KAGVTQTPRYLIKTRGQQVTLSCSPISGHRSVSWYQQTPGQGLQFLFEYFSETQRNKGNFPGRFSGRQFSNSRSEMNVSTLELGDSALYLCASSLATVSNEQFFGPGTRLTVL.

This chain joins TRBV9 and TRBJ2-3, with D possibly being TRBD1 or TRBD2 (6 bases each). The ends were cut back, 3 bases at V and 3 bases at J, with 17 bases in the middle. The length of the CDR3 is 16 residues. CDR1 is SGDLS and CDR2 is YYNGEE in the germline V gene. This chain's CDR3 is CASSAEGGLGTDTQYF. The CDR3 DNA reads TGTGCCAGCAGCGCCGAAGGGGGGCTCGGAACAGATACGCAGTATTTT.

This sequence joins TRBV4-1 and TRBJ1-1; D may be TRBD1 (5 bases). CDR3 length: 13 amino acids. CDR1 is MGHRA and CDR2 is YSYEKL in the germline V gene. V was cut by 7 bases and J by 1 base, with 10 bases left in between. The CDR3 nucleotides are TGCGCCAGCAACTGGGACGGGAACACTGAAGCTTTCTTT. Translation: CASNWDGNTEAFF.

The chain couples TRBV7-9 to TRBJ2-7, with 9 bases identical to TRBD1. CDR1 is SEHNR, CDR2 FQNEAQ, per germline (reference sequence). CDR3 length: 15 residues. The junction had 6 bases not matched to a gene; V was cut back by 3 bases and J by 3 bases. CDR3 bases: TGTGCCAGCAGCTTCCCACCGGGACAGGGCTACGAGCAGTACTTC. This codes for CASSFPPGQGYEQYF.

The chain recombines TRBV28 with TRBJ1-5; unclear D gene. V lost 7 bases, J lost 1 base, and 17 bases lay in between. Germline V CDR1 and CDR2: MDHEN, SYDVKM. This CDR3 spans 16 amino acids. The CDR3 DNA sequence: TGTGCCAGCACGCCTCGGGGAATGAGCAGCAATCAGCCCCAGCATTTT. Its translation is CASTPRGMSSNQPQHF.

The chain recombines TRBV6-5 with TRBJ2-3; no definite D call. The CDR3 is made up of 15 amino acids. V dropped 0 bases and J dropped 0 bases, with 7 bases sitting between them. CDR1 and CDR2 from the germline V gene are MNHEY and SVGAGI. The CDR3 bases are TGTGCCAGCAGTTACTCTGGAGCTAGCACAGATACGCAGTATTTT. Its protein product is CASSYSGASTDTQYF.

The rearrangement joins TRBV7-9 to TRBJ1-3; a possible D gene is TRBD1 (5 bases). Trimming stripped 2 bases from V and 2 bases from J, with 10 bases between. The CDR3 length is 15 residues. Looked up from germline, CDR1 is SEHNR and CDR2 is FQNEAQ (reference sequence). The CDR3: CASSLTGPTGNTIYF. Written as DNA, the CDR3 is TGTGCCAGCAGCTTAACAGGACCAACTGGAAACACCATATATTTT.

This chain connects TRBV6-1 to TRBJ1-5, with D perhaps TRBD1 (6 bases). The CDR3 runs 15 residues. Germline V lookup: CDR1 MNHNS, CDR2 SASEGT. Trimming stripped 6 bases from V and 1 base from J, with 13 bases between. Here the CDR3 reads CASRIIQGSNQPQHF. The CDR3 nucleotides are TGTGCCAGCAGAATTATTCAGGGGAGCAATCAGCCCCAGCATTTT.

The genes are TRBV21-1 and TRBJ1-3; no DNA check was done on the table's D call, TRBD1. TRBV21-1 is classified as a pseudogene. The CDR3 extends over 17 amino acids. In DNA form, the CDR3 reads TGTGCCAGCAGCACTGGGACAGGGGGCTCCCGCGGAAACACCATATATTTT. It yields the protein CASSTGTGGSRGNTIYF.

The rearrangement links TRBV5-1 to TRBJ2-3, with D maybe TRBD1 (5 bases). Trimming took 1 base from V and 5 from J, leaving 11 bases between them. The CDR3 runs 14 residues. Germline CDR1 SGHRS, CDR2 YFSETQ. The CDR3 sequence is CASSLLGVGDTQYF. The CDR3 DNA follows: TGCGCCAGCAGCTTGCTAGGGGTAGGAGATACGCAGTATTTT.

The rearrangement joins TRBV19 to TRBJ1-1; D remains ambiguous. Per germline, CDR1 LNHDA and CDR2 SQIVND (reference sequence). Trimming removed 6 bases from V and 3 bases from J, with 8 bases in between. This CDR3 contains 12 residues. The DNA of the CDR3 is TGTGCCAGTAGAGCGACCTACACTGAAGCTTTCTTT. It is translated as CASRATYTEAFF.

The gene calls are TRBV2 and TRBJ1-1; D call uncertain. Germline values: CDR1 SNHLY, CDR2 FYNNEI. Trimming took off 7 bases at V and 1 base at J, with 13 bases between the two ends. CDR3 length equals 14 residues. CDR3 loop: CASTGPGGNTEAFF. In DNA, the CDR3 is TGTGCCAGCACCGGCCCGGGCGGGAACACTGAAGCTTTCTTT. Full variable domain (outside the CDR3, taken from reference TRBV2 and TRBJ1-1): EPEVTQTPSHQVTQMGQEVILRCVPISNHLYFYWYRQILGQKVEFLVSFYNNEISEKSEIFDDQFSVERPDGSNFTLKIRSTKLEDSAMYFCASTGPGGNTEAFFGQGTRLTVV.

V and J are TRBV6-5 and TRBJ2-5; tentatively, D is TRBD1 (6 bases). V gave up 7 bases and J gave up 7 bases, with 22 bases separating them. This CDR3 region has 15 residues. The V gene's germline CDR1 is MNHEY and CDR2 SVGAGI. CDR3 sequence reads: CASKIMTGSEGTQYF. The CDR3 DNA reads TGTGCCAGCAAGATAATGACAGGCAGTGAAGGGACCCAGTACTTC.

This clone ranks as medium-sized. The V and J genes are TRBV6-5 and TRBJ2-2; no firm D call. V lost 7 bases and J 1 base, leaving 10 bases between the germline ends. Germline V gene lookup returns CDR1 MNHEY and CDR2 SVGAGI. CDR3 length: 14 residues. The CDR3 is CASKRRRNTGELFF. CDR3 coding DNA: TGTGCCAGCAAAAGAAGACGGAACACCGGGGAGCTGTTTTTT.

The CDR3: CASSLGQGYEQYF. The CDR3 DNA sequence: TGTGCCAGCAGCCTGGGACAAGGCTACGAGCAGTACTTC. The chain employs TRBV9 and TRBJ2-7; D is perhaps TRBD1 (6 bases). Germline CDR1 is SGDLS and CDR2 is YYNGEE. Trimming left V 4 bases short and J 3 bases short, with 11 bases between. The CDR3 spans 13 residues.